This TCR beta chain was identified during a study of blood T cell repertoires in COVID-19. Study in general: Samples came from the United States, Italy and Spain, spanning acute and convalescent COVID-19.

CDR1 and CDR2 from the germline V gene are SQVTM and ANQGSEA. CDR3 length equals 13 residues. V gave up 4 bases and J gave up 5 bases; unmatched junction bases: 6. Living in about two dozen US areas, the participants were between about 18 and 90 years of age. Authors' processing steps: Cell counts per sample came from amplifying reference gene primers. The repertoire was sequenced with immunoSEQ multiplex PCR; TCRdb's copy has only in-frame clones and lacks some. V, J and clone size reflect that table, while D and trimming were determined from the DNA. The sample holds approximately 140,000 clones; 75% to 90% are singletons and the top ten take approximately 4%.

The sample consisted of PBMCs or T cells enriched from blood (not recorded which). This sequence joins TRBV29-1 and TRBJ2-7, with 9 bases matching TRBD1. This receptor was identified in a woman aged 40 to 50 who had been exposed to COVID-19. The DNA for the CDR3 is TGCAGCGTTGGGGGGACAGGGCGGAACGAGCAGTACTTC. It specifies CSVGGTGRNEQYF.